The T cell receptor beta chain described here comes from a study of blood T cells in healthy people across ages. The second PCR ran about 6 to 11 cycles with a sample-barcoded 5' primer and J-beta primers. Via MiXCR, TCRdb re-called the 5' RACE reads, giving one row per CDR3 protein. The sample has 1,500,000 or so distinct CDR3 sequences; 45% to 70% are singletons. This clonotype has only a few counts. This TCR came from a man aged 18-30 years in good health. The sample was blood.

The CDR3 here is CASSQGLAAGLAKNIQYF. In DNA form, the CDR3 reads TGCGCCAGCAGCCAAGGGTTGGCCGCGGGGCTAGCCAAAAACATTCAGTACTTC. The chain carries TRBV4-1 and TRBJ2-4, with D perhaps TRBD2 (6 bases). The ends were cut back, 1 base at V and 0 bases at J, with 16 bases in the middle. The CDR3 totals 18 residues. Germline-derived CDR1 and CDR2 are MGHRA and YSYEKL.